The source of this T cell receptor beta chain is a study of CD8+ T cells in alopecia areata. This clone is a singleton in its sample. The antigen remains undetermined. Treatment of the sample: oral pan-JAK inhibitor, 5-10 mg twice daily. Study-wide results and limits: Clonality in lesional scalp, especially alopecia totalis/universalis, exceeded that of normal scalp.

It was cDNA, reverse transcribed from extracted RNA, that served as the sequencing template. TCRdb keeps only in-frame clones here, not all; method: immunoSEQ multiplex PCR. The sample carries 95,000 to 150,000 clones, approximately 60% recorded once. The material sequenced was CD4+ T cells sorted from blood, taken at week 4, from a patient treated with tofacitinib. The sequence was obtained from a human donor with alopecia areata.

CDR3 loop: CASSPSGDTDTQYF. CDR3 coding DNA: TGTGCCAGCAGCCCTAGCGGGGACACAGATACGCAGTATTTT. The gene calls are TRBV7-2 and TRBJ2-3; 9 positions agree with TRBD2. The CDR3 spans 14 residues. CDR1 and CDR2 from the germline V gene are SGHTA and FQGNSA. Trimming removed 5 bases from V and 2 bases from J; junction bases left unmatched: 2.